Listed here are 5 T cell receptor beta chains from one sample, sequenced in a study of CD8+ T cells in alopecia areata. The treatment: oral pan-JAK inhibitor, 5-10 mg twice daily. As the sequencing template, cDNA was produced by extracting RNA and reverse transcribing it. TCRdb keeps only in-frame clones here, not all; method: immunoSEQ multiplex PCR. The table shows roughly 120,000 clones, with 58% occurring only once. The sample was CD8+ T cells sorted from blood, taken at week 4, from a patient treated with tofacitinib. The receptors were sampled from a human donor with alopecia areata.

The chain combines TRBV19 with TRBJ1-2; D is uncertain. Between the trimmed V and J ends, which lost 2 bases and 10 bases, there was a span of 11 bases. Germline-derived CDR1 and CDR2 are LNHDA and SQIVND (reference sequence). The CDR3 is made up of 12 amino acids. The CDR3 spells CASSISDVDYTF. In DNA, the CDR3 is TGTGCCAGTAGTATAAGTGACGTGGACTACACCTTC.

This clone was counted between two and nine times. This chain links TRBV29-1 with TRBJ2-7; TRBD2 agrees at 8 bases. V lost 0 bases, J lost 2 bases, and 3 bases stayed unmatched. Germline CDR1 and CDR2: SQVTM and ANQGSEA. There are 14 residues in the CDR3. CDR3 nucleotide sequence: TGCAGCGTTGAAGAGGCGCGGGGGGCCTACGAGCAGTACTTC. Amino acid sequence: CSVEEARGAYEQYF.

This clone has more than one count but fewer than ten. The chain is built from TRBV29-1 and TRBJ1-3; possibly TRBD1 for D (5 bases). There are 12 residues in the CDR3. The germline V gene encodes CDR1 SQVTM and CDR2 ANQGSEA. Between the trimmed V and J ends, which lost 4 bases and 3 bases, there was a span of 7 bases. The CDR3 DNA reads as TGCAGCGTTGGCGGGGGTGGAAACACCATATATTTT. Protein product: CSVGGGGNTIYF. Drawing the rest from reference TRBV29-1 and TRBJ1-3, the complete variable domain is SAVISQKPSRDICQRGTSLTIQCQVDSQVTMMFWYRQQPGQSLTLIATANQGSEATYESGFVIDKFPISRPNLTFSTLTVSNMSPEDSSIYLCSVGGGGNTIYFGEGSWLTVV.

This chain uses TRBV9 with TRBJ2-7; TRBD1 matches at 8 bases. The ends lost 0 bases at V and 5 bases at J; junction bases unmatched: 7. CDR3 size: 15 residues. The germline V gene has CDR1 SGDLS and CDR2 YYNGEE. The DNA of the CDR3 is TGTGCCAGCAGCGTAGCGGAGGACAGGGAACACGAGCAGTACTTC. Protein product: CASSVAEDREHEQYF.

A few counts support this clone. V gene TRBV30 combines with J gene TRBJ2-3; D remains ambiguous. The V and J ends lost 0 bases and 2 bases respectively, with 6 bases between them. Germline CDR1 is GTSNPN and CDR2 is SVGIG (reference sequence). The CDR3 is 13 amino acids. The CDR3 sequence is CAWSVSSTDTQYF. CDR3 DNA sequence: TGTGCCTGGAGTGTTTCGTCCACAGATACGCAGTATTTT. Variable domain in full (rest from reference TRBV30 and TRBJ2-3): SQTIHQWPATLVQPVGSPLSLECTVEGTSNPNLYWYRQAAGRGLQLLFYSVGIGQISSEVPQNLSASRPQDRQFILSSKKLLLSDSGFYLCAWSVSSTDTQYFGPGTRLTVL.